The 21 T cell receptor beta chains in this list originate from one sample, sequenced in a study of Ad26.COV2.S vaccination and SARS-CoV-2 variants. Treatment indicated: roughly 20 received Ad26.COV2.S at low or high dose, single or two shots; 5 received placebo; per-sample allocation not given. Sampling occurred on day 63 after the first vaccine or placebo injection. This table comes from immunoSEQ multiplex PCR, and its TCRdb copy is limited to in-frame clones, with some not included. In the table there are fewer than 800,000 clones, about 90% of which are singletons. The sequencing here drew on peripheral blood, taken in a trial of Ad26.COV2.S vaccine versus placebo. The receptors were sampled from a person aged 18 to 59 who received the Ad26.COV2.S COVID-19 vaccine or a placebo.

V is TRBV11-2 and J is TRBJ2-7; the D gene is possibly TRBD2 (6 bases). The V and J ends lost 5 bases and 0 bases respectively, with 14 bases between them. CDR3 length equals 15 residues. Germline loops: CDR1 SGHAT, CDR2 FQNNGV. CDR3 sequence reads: CASSPSGPSSYEQYF. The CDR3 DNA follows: TGTGCCAGCAGCCCGAGCGGGCCAAGCTCCTACGAGCAGTACTTC. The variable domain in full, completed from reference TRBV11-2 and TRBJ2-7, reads EAGVAQSPRYKIIEKRQSVAFWCNPISGHATLYWYQQILGQGPKLLIQFQNNGVVDDSQLPKDRFSAERLKGVDSTLKIQPAKLEDSAVYLCASSPSGPSSYEQYFGPGTRLTVT.

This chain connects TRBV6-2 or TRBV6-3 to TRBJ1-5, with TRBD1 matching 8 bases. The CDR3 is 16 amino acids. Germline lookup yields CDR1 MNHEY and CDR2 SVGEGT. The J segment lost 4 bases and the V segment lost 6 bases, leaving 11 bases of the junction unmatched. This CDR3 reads CASSDRDRRWNQPQHF. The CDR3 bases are TGTGCCAGCAGCGATCGGGACAGGCGGTGGAATCAGCCCCAGCATTTT.

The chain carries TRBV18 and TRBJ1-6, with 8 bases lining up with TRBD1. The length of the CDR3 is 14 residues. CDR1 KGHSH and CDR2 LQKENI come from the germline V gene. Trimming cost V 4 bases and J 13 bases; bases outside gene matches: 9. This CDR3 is CASSLEAGGPPLHF. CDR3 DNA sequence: TGTGCCAGCTCACTCGAGGCAGGGGGCCCGCCCCTCCACTTT.

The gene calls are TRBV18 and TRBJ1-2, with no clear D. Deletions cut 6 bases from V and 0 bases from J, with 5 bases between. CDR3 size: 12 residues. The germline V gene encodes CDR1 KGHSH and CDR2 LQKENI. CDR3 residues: CASSEANYGYTF. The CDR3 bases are TGTGCCAGCTCCGAAGCTAACTATGGCTACACCTTC.

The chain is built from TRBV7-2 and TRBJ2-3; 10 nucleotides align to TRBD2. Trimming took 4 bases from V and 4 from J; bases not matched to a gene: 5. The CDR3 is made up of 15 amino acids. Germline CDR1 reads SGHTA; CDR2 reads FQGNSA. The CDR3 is CASSSSGSISDTQYF. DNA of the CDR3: TGTGCCAGCAGCTCTAGCGGGAGTATCTCAGATACGCAGTATTTT.

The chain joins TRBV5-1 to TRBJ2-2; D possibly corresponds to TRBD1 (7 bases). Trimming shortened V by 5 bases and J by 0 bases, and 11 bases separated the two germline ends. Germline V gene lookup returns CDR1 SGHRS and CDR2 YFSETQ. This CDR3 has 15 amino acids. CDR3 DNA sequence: TGCGCCAGCAGGGGGGGACAGCCGAACACCGGGGAGCTGTTTTTT. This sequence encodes CASRGGQPNTGELFF.

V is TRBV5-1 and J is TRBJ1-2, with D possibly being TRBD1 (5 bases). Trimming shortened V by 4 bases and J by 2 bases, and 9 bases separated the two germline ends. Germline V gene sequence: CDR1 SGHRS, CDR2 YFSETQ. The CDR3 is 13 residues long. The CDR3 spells CASSPQGNYGYTF. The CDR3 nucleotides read TGCGCCAGCAGCCCCCAGGGAAACTATGGCTACACCTTC.

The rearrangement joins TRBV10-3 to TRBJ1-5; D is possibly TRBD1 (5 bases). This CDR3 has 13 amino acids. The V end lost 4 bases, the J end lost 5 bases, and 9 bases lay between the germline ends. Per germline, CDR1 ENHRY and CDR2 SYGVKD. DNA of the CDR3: TGTGCCATCAGTGTCGGGACCGATCAGCCCCAGCATTTT. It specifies CAISVGTDQPQHF.

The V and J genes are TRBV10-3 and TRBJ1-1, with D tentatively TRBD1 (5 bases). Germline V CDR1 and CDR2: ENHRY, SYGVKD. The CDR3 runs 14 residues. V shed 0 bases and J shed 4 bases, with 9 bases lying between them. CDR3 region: CAISESQGGTEAFF. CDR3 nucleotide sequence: TGTGCCATCAGTGAGTCGCAGGGAGGCACTGAAGCTTTCTTT.

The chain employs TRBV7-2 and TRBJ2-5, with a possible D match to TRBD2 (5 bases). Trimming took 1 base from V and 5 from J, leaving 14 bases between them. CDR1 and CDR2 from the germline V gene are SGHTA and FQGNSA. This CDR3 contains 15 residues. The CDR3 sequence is CASSLVVSWEETQYF. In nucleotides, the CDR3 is TGTGCCAGCAGCTTAGTGGTATCATGGGAGGAGACCCAGTACTTC.

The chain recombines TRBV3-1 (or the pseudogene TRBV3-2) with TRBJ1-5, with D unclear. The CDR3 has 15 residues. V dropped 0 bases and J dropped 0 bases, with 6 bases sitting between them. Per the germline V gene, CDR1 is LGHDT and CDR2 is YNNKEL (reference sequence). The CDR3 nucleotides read TGTGCCAGCAGCCAAGAATCCAGTAGCAATCAGCCCCAGCATTTT. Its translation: CASSQESSSNQPQHF.

The CDR3 bases are TGTGCCATTTCCCGGGACTCGGAGGGGACCCAGTACTTC. It translates to CAISRDSEGTQYF. This chain uses TRBV6-5 with TRBJ2-5, with D maybe TRBD2 (6 bases). With 10 bases removed from V and 7 bases from J, the gap between germline ends came to 19 bases. The CDR3 loop spans 13 amino acids. Germline V gene sequence: CDR1 MNHEY, CDR2 SVGAGI.

The CDR3 region has the DNA TGTGCCAGCAGCTTGACCCCTGGACAGACCCAGTACTTC. Protein sequence: CASSLTPGQTQYF. The V call is TRBV11-2, the J call TRBJ2-5; D is unresolved. Trimming pared 3 bases from V and 6 bases from J, leaving 11 bases between. Per the germline V gene, CDR1 is SGHAT and CDR2 is FQNNGV. This CDR3 has 13 residues.

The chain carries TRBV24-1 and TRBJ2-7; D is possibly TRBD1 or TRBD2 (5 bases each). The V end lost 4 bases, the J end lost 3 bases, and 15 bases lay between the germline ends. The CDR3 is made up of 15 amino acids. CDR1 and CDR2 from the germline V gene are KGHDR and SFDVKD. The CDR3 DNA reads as TGTGCCACCAGTGACGCCGGGGCAAGGATCTACGAGCAGTACTTC. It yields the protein CATSDAGARIYEQYF.

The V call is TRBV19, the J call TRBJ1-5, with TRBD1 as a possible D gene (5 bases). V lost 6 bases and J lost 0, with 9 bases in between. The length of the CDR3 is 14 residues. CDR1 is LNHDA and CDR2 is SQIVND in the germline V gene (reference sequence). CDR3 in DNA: TGTGCCAGTAGCCTCGACAGTAGCAATCAGCCCCAGCATTTT. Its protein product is CASSLDSSNQPQHF.

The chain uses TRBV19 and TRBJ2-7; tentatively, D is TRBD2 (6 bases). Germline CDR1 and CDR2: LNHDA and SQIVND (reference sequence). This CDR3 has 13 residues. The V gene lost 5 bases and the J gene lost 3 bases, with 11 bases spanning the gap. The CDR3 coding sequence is TGTGCCAGTAGTCCGGGACTCCTCTACGAGCAGTACTTC. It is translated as CASSPGLLYEQYF.

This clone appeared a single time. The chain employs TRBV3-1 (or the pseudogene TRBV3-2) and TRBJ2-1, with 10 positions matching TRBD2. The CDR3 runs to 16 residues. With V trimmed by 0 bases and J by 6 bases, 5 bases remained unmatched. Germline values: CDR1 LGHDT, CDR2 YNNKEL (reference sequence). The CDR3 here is CASSQDMASGSNEQFF. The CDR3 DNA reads TGTGCCAGCAGCCAAGACATGGCTAGCGGGAGCAATGAGCAGTTCTTC.

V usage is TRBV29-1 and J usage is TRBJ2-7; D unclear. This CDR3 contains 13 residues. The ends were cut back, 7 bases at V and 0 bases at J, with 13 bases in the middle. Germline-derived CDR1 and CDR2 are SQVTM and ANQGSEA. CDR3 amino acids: CSAVPESSYEQYF. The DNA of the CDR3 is TGCAGCGCAGTACCGGAGAGCTCCTACGAGCAGTACTTC.

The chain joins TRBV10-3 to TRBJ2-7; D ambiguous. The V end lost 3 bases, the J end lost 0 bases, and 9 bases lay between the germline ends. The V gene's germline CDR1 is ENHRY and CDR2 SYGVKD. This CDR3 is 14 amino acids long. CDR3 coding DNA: TGTGCCATCAGTGATTCAGGATCCTCCTACGAGCAGTACTTC. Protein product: CAISDSGSSYEQYF.

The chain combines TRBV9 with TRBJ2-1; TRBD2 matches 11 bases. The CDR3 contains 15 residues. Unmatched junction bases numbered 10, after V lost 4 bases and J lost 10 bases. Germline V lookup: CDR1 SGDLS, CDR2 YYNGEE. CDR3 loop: CASSPRLAGRREQFF. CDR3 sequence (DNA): TGTGCCAGCAGCCCGCGACTAGCGGGACGTCGGGAGCAGTTCTTC.

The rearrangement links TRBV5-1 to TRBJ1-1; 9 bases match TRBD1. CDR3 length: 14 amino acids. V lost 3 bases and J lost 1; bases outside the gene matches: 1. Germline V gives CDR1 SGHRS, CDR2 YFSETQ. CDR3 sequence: CASSWGQGNTEAFF. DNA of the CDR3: TGCGCCAGCAGCTGGGGACAGGGGAACACTGAAGCTTTCTTT.